Each of the 21 T cell receptor beta chains below was sequenced from the same sample in a study of tissue T cells after allogeneic stem cell transplantation (dated by TCRdb to 2022 to 2024). Library method: the immunoSEQ multiplex PCR assay. This is the immuneACCESS table as TCRdb keeps it, with only in-frame sequences that have V and J called. A part of the clones is gone; compared with another copy, unresolved V genes explain less than half, and the rest is unexplained. Recorded for this sample are about 1,400 clones; over 80% of them occurred a single time. About 8.3% of the sample goes to the ten largest clones. The meaning of the sample's time point label: human tissue collected at research (rapid) autopsy. The sample was blood, taken at autopsy. These receptors all stem from a male patient older than 55 with steroid-refractory graft-versus-host disease after an allogeneic stem cell transplant. In patients who had a transplant, some T cells may come from the graft donor.

This chain connects TRBV14 to TRBJ2-3; maybe TRBD2 (6 bases). The CDR3 runs 16 residues. V was cut by 1 base and J by 1 base, with 12 bases left in between. Germline V gene data show CDR1 as SGHDN and CDR2 as FVKESK. The CDR3 protein is CASSQGSGWGTDTQYF. In DNA, the CDR3 is TGTGCCAGCAGCCAAGGGAGCGGGTGGGGCACAGATACGCAGTATTTT. Together with reference TRBV14 and TRBJ2-3, the CDR3 gives the full variable domain: EAGVTQFPSHSVIEKGQTVTLRCDPISGHDNLYWYRRVMGKEIKFLLHFVKESKQDESGMPNNRFLAERTGGTYSTLKVQPAELEDSGVYFCASSQGSGWGTDTQYFGPGTRLTVL.

The V gene is TRBV19, the J gene TRBJ2-7; TRBD1 agrees at 7 bases. Trimming cost V 4 bases and J 1 base; bases outside gene matches: 4. CDR1 and CDR2 from the germline V gene are LNHDA and SQIVND (reference sequence). This CDR3 comprises 14 residues. CDR3 in amino acids: CASSKRTGSYEQYF. The CDR3 coding sequence is TGTGCCAGTAGTAAAAGGACAGGATCCTACGAGCAGTACTTC.

This sequence joins TRBV19 and TRBJ2-1; TRBD1 matches 10 bases. The CDR3 contains 14 residues. Germline CDR1 and CDR2: LNHDA and SQIVND (reference sequence). V shed 6 bases and J 6 bases; nucleotides not matched to a gene: 5. The DNA for the CDR3 is TGTGCCAGTAGCCCGGACAGGGGGGTCAATGAGCAGTTCTTC. It encodes CASSPDRGVNEQFF.

The CDR3 sequence: CASGPYYGEQGYHEAFF. The CDR3 coding sequence is TGTGCCAGCGGCCCCTATTATGGGGAACAGGGGTATCATGAAGCTTTCTTT. The rearrangement uses TRBV9 and TRBJ1-1; 7 nucleotides line up with TRBD1. The V gene's germline CDR1 is SGDLS and CDR2 YYNGEE. This CDR3 region has 17 residues. The junction had 22 bases not matched to a gene; V was cut back by 7 bases and J by 7 bases.

This sequence joins TRBV19 and TRBJ1-1; D call uncertain. The CDR3 extends over 14 amino acids. Per the germline V gene, CDR1 is LNHDA and CDR2 is SQIVND (reference sequence). V gave up 3 bases and J gave up 5 bases, with 13 bases separating them. The CDR3 here is CASSIVALGTEAFF. The CDR3 coding sequence is TGTGCCAGTAGTATCGTGGCCCTCGGTACTGAAGCTTTCTTT.

The chain has TRBV28 and TRBJ2-7; no definite D call. CDR1 is MDHEN, CDR2 SYDVKM, per germline. V shed 6 bases and J shed 4 bases, with 22 bases lying between them. The CDR3 loop spans 16 amino acids. The CDR3 protein is CASSPGLWVILYEQYF. CDR3 DNA: TGTGCCAGCAGCCCCGGGCTCTGGGTGATCCTGTACGAGCAGTACTTC.

In its sample, this clone was seen once. The chain recombines TRBV7-8 with TRBJ1-1; possible D gene TRBD1, 6 bases. Germline-derived CDR1 and CDR2 are SGHVS and FQNEAQ. The V end was cut by 5 bases, the J end by 1 base, with 11 bases between. The CDR3 loop spans 14 amino acids. CDR3 amino acids: CASSLGQTNTEAFF. The CDR3 DNA reads TGTGCCAGCAGCCTTGGACAGACGAACACTGAAGCTTTCTTT.

The V and J genes are TRBV28 and TRBJ2-1, with D hard to call. The ends were cut back, 6 bases at V and 3 bases at J, with 12 bases in the middle. The CDR3 length is 14 residues. CDR1 is MDHEN and CDR2 is SYDVKM in the germline V gene. In DNA form, the CDR3 reads TGTGCCAGCAGCCTAAGGACCCTCTACAATGAGCAGTTCTTC. As protein: CASSLRTLYNEQFF.

This chain joins TRBV5-4 and TRBJ1-4; D not resolved. The CDR3 loop spans 15 amino acids. Germline V gene sequence: CDR1 SGHNT, CDR2 YYREEE (reference sequence). V was shortened by 4 bases and J by 4 bases, with 14 bases between the two germline ends. CDR3 in DNA: TGTGCCAGCAGCCCCAGGACGGGGATTAATGAAAAACTGTTTTTT. Residues: CASSPRTGINEKLFF.

By share, this clone ranks as large. V is TRBV5-8 and J is TRBJ2-2; 7 nucleotides line up with TRBD2. The CDR3 length is 15 residues. The junction had 6 bases not matched to a gene; V was cut back by 6 bases and J by 1 base. Germline assignment: CDR1 SGHTS and CDR2 YDEGEE. The CDR3 region has the DNA TGTGCCAGCAACCGACTAGCTCTGAACACCGGGGAGCTGTTTTTT. Translated: CASNRLALNTGELFF.

This clone was seen only once. The V call is TRBV10-3, the J call TRBJ2-1, with 14 bases lining up with TRBD2. CDR3 length equals 16 residues. Germline V gene lookup returns CDR1 ENHRY and CDR2 SYGVKD. With 0 bases clipped from V and 6 bases from J, the junction kept 1 base outside the gene matches. Written as DNA, the CDR3 is TGTGCCATCAGTGAGTCGACTAGCGGGGGGGCCAATGAGCAGTTCTTC. Protein product: CAISESTSGGANEQFF.

This clone was seen only a few times. V usage is TRBV24-1 and J usage is TRBJ1-2, with 8 bases fitting TRBD1. Losses at the gene ends were 3 bases for V and 8 bases for J; bases not matched to a gene: 7. Per the germline V gene, CDR1 is KGHDR and CDR2 is SFDVKD. The CDR3 sequence is 14 residues long. The DNA for the CDR3 is TGTGCCACCAGTGATCCCGGGACAGGAGCCGGCTACACCTTC. Translating gives CATSDPGTGAGYTF.

The CDR3 nucleotides are TGCGCCAGCAGCCAAGTTTTATTCGGTGTGGAAAACACCATATATTTT. Its protein product is CASSQVLFGVENTIYF. The chain couples TRBV4-3 to TRBJ1-3; D not resolved. The germline gives CDR1 LGHNA, CDR2 YSLEER. The CDR3 is 16 residues long. V was pared by 1 base and J by 6 bases, with 16 bases between.

This clone was observed a handful of times. The chain uses TRBV28 and TRBJ2-7; weak D call: TRBD1 (5 bases). Trimming shortened V by 6 bases and J by 0 bases, and 9 bases separated the two germline ends. This CDR3 is built from 13 residues. Germline-derived CDR1 and CDR2 are MDHEN and SYDVKM. The CDR3 DNA reads TGTGCCAGCAGCGACAGAGACTCCTACGAGCAGTACTTC. This gives the protein CASSDRDSYEQYF.

The J gene is TRBJ1-2, the V gene TRBV30; the D gene is possibly TRBD1 (6 bases). Trimming took off 2 bases at V and 8 bases at J, with 18 bases between the two ends. The CDR3 has 14 amino acids. Germline V gives CDR1 GTSNPN, CDR2 SVGIG (reference sequence). The CDR3 loop is CAWSTPGGLYGYTF. DNA of the CDR3: TGTGCCTGGAGTACCCCGGGGGGCCTGTACGGCTACACCTTC.

The V gene is TRBV5-4, the J gene TRBJ2-7, with D possibly being TRBD1 (5 bases). Deletions cut 0 bases from V and 6 bases from J, with 10 bases between. This CDR3 spans 13 amino acids. CDR1 is SGHNT and CDR2 is YYREEE in the germline V gene (reference sequence). The CDR3 reads CASSLAGKGEQYF. As DNA, the CDR3 is TGTGCCAGCAGCTTGGCAGGGAAGGGCGAGCAGTACTTC.

The rearrangement links TRBV24-1 to TRBJ2-3, with a possible D match to TRBD2 (6 bases). The CDR3 length is 14 residues. Germline CDR1 KGHDR, CDR2 SFDVKD. V was clipped by 7 bases and J by 2 bases, with 12 bases between them. The CDR3 region is CATSNGGDTDTQYF. The CDR3 nucleotides are TGTGCCACCAGCAACGGGGGAGACACAGATACGCAGTATTTT.

This chain joins TRBV27 and TRBJ1-2, with D unresolved. From germline, CDR1 is MNHEY and CDR2 SMNVEV (reference sequence). V was cut by 2 bases and J by 3 bases, with 13 bases left in between. The CDR3 length is 15 residues. The CDR3: CASSLKKGGDYGYTF. In DNA form, the CDR3 reads TGTGCCAGCAGTTTAAAGAAGGGAGGAGACTATGGCTACACCTTC.

The V call is TRBV28, the J call TRBJ1-3; D not resolved. The V end lost 9 bases, the J end lost 5 bases, and 5 bases lay between the germline ends. The CDR3 covers 10 residues. CDR1 and CDR2 (germline): MDHEN, SYDVKM. The CDR3 is CASGRNTIYF. The CDR3 DNA follows: TGTGCCAGTGGCCGAAACACCATATATTTT.

The chain has TRBV24-1 and TRBJ2-3; 14 bases line up with TRBD2. The CDR3 loop spans 18 amino acids. After removal of 3 bases from V and 4 bases from J, the junction contained 8 bases not matched to a gene. Germline lookup yields CDR1 KGHDR and CDR2 SFDVKD. CDR3 nucleotide sequence: TGTGCCACCAGTGATCCATGGACTAGCGGGGGGACTCCAGATACGCAGTATTTT. It specifies CATSDPWTSGGTPDTQYF.

The chain has TRBV12-5 and TRBJ2-1; no reliable D call. CDR3 length: 14 residues. Germline-derived CDR1 and CDR2 are LGHNT and FRNRAP. Between the trimmed V and J ends, which lost 2 bases and 6 bases, there was a span of 11 bases. As DNA, the CDR3 is TGTGCTAGTGGTTTGTCGACTCTCGTCAATGAGCAGTTCTTC. Amino acids: CASGLSTLVNEQFF.